This record concerns one T cell receptor (beta chain) sequence. Time point noted: pretreatment peripheral blood. Germline V gene lookup returns CDR1 LNHNV and CDR2 YYDKDF (reference sequence). This CDR3 is built from 17 residues. V lost 4 bases and J lost 5; bases outside the gene matches: 16. TCRdb's table, derived via immunoSEQ multiplex PCR, lists solely in-frame clones and lacks some. The sample lists 50,000 to 55,000 clones, more than 75% seen once, with roughly 1.3% in the top ten. The entry originates in a study of PD-L1 blockade in urothelial cancer. Study background: Atezolizumab was started by patients around 2014 at 1,200 mg intravenously every 3 weeks. Prior chemotherapy regimens per patient numbered 0 to 3. Per blood sample, T cells had a median of about 130,000.

The chain is built from TRBV15 and TRBJ1-2; 7 positions agree with TRBD1. Sequencing used PBMCs, obtained around atezolizumab (anti-PD-L1) treatment. The sequence was obtained from a man aged 45-60 years with urothelial cancer. CDR3 nucleotide sequence: TGTGCCACCAGCACCGGGACAGCCGGGAGGGATGTATATGGCTACACCTTC. Translation gives CATSTGTAGRDVYGYTF.